This T cell receptor (beta chain) was sequenced in a study of PD-1 blockade in mismatch repair-deficient tumors. Study overall: All were previously treated, progressing patients with 12 mismatch repair-deficient cancer types. Study-wide results and limits: Tumor-resident clones, often undetectable pretreatment in blood, expanded then contracted after pembrolizumab.

Germline CDR1 MDHEN, CDR2 SYDVKM. Trimming shortened V by 5 bases and J by 4 bases, and 14 bases separated the two germline ends. The CDR3 contains 14 residues. A few pembrolizumab responders had their TCRs sequenced. Comments on this clone: No antigen is known for it.

TCRdb's table, derived via immunoSEQ multiplex PCR, lists solely in-frame clones and lacks some. The table includes 40,000 to 60,000 clones, over 70% detected once. The sample here was peripheral blood, taken about 4.5 months after starting pembrolizumab. This TCR came from an adult with mismatch repair-deficient cancer. The chain recombines TRBV28 with TRBJ1-1; weak D call: TRBD1 (6 bases). The DNA for the CDR3 is TGTGCCAGCAGTACAACAGGGATGGGCACTGAAGCTTTCTTT. It yields the protein CASSTTGMGTEAFF.